Listed below are T cell receptor beta chains from one sample, sequenced in a study of blood T cell repertoires in COVID-19. Generated by immunoSEQ multiplex PCR, the TCRdb table keeps only in-frame clones and is missing some. The sample records around 330,000 clones, roughly 90% being singletons. The sequenced sample consisted of PBMCs or T cells enriched from blood (not recorded which). The receptors come from a man between 60 and 75 years old who had recovered from COVID-19. The CDR3 runs from the conserved cysteine through the conserved F or W.

J	V	CDR3
TRBJ2-1	TRBV7-3	CASSFRLAGAHEQFF
TRBJ2-1	TRBV6-5	CASSYGGGRYNEQFF
TRBJ1-3	TRBV5-6	CASSINRGAGNTIYF
TRBJ2-3	TRBV24-1	CATSDSVLAGGQDTQYF
TRBJ1-2	TRBV12-3/TRBV12-4	CASSFAGGYTF
TRBJ1-4	TRBV18	CASSPEQGQKLFF
TRBJ1-1	TRBV19	CASSFRAGRSGAEAFF
TRBJ2-3	TRBV27	CASSLSGADFSTDTQYF
TRBJ2-7	TRBV4-1	CASSQVASVAYEQYF
TRBJ1-2	TRBV19	CASSILDRGYGYTF
TRBJ2-7	TRBV5-1	CASSFTSGTYEQYF
TRBJ2-1	TRBV7-9	CASSLITSSNEQFF
TRBJ1-2	TRBV11-3	CASSLELPPGEFCGYTF
TRBJ1-1	TRBV5-1	CASSPNGQTGGNTEAFF
TRBJ2-2	TRBV11-2	CASSPRVTGELFF
TRBJ2-1	TRBV19	CASMGDSWYNEQFF
TRBJ1-6	TRBV3-1/TRBV3-2	CASSPGHDNSPLHF
TRBJ2-6	TRBV4-2	CASSQDPGTGNSGANVLTF
TRBJ1-2	TRBV4-1	CASSLFLFGQGSGYTF
TRBJ2-1	TRBV5-4	CASSLAFLPEQFF
TRBJ1-2	TRBV24-1	CATSDFPDYGYTF
TRBJ1-5	TRBV4-2	CASSQDSGDGQPQHF
TRBJ1-5	TRBV18	CASSPGTGWQPQHF
TRBJ1-5	TRBV7-9	CASSLGQSNQPQHF
TRBJ1-2	TRBV6-5	CASSYWSSGTGDGYTF
TRBJ2-7	TRBV19	CASSTNRGNYEQYF
TRBJ2-3	TRBV4-2	CASSPGLGGPDTQYF
TRBJ2-7	TRBV5-1	CASSLSTGGSYEQYF
TRBJ1-2	TRBV6-1	CASSEARLHLTANYGYTF
TRBJ2-3	TRBV2	CASSIGQGKADTQYF
TRBJ1-6	TRBV14	CASSHDRVGNSPLHF
TRBJ2-5	TRBV18	CASSPVGQGVETQYF
TRBJ1-2	TRBV9	CASSSGQGGNYGYTF
TRBJ2-1	TRBV3-1/TRBV3-2	CASSQRLGVEFF
TRBJ2-2	TRBV7-9	CASSLDRLGTGELFF
TRBJ1-1	TRBV10-1	CASREDSTANTEAFF
TRBJ2-3	TRBV5-1	CASSFRTEYTDTQYF
TRBJ1-5	TRBV19	CATSPDSQPQHF
TRBJ2-5	TRBV29-1	CSVGQPEETQYF
TRBJ2-1	TRBV2	CASSWTLEQFF
TRBJ2-1	TRBV2	CASRPSGGNEQFF
TRBJ1-1	TRBV5-8	CASSLGGGLRDTEAFF
TRBJ2-1	TRBV9	CASSVAIERGGASYNEQFF
TRBJ1-1	TRBV6-2/TRBV6-3	CASSQGPEAFF